Detailed here is one T cell receptor (beta chain). What it binds is unknown. The data derive from a study of T cells in Graves' hyperthyroidism and ophthalmopathy. Study-wide findings and caveats: A model built on 13 V-J features separated ophthalmopathy from stable hyperthyroidism.

Germline V gene lookup returns CDR1 SGHVS and CDR2 FNYEAQ. Trimming left V 6 bases short and J 4 bases short, with 15 bases between. The CDR3 contains 14 residues. RNA transcripts were the template for amplifying TCR beta CDR3 regions. HTBI primers were used for first-round RT-PCR of the TCR CDR3. A single record per CDR3 protein comes from TCRdb applying MiXCR to the multiplex PCR reads. The repertoire includes 550,000 to 700,000 distinct CDR3 sequences, just over 45% of them detected once, and 15% to 20% sits in the top ten. The sample was peripheral blood or thyroid tissue (not recorded which). This TCR came from an adult woman with Graves' disease, either hyperthyroidism or ophthalmopathy (not recorded which). The V and J genes are TRBV7-6 and TRBJ2-5; D unclear. DNA of the CDR3: TGTGCCAGCAGACAAGAGCTACTCCGAGAGACCCAGTACTTC. Its protein product is CASRQELLRETQYF.